One sample yielded the 27 T cell receptor beta chains listed below, sequenced in a study of cytomegalovirus exposure and HLA in healthy donors. Libraries were prepared by immunoSEQ multiplex PCR; TCRdb keeps only in-frame clonotypes and omits some of them. Here the sample spans about 92,000 clones, 85% to 95% being singletons. The specimen was PBMCs. These receptors all come from a woman under 40 in good health and CMV-seropositive.

This clone has a single count. The rearrangement joins TRBV29-1 to TRBJ2-3, with 7 positions matching TRBD2. In germline, CDR1 is SQVTM, CDR2 ANQGSEA. V shed 6 bases and J 2 bases; nucleotides not matched to a gene: 14. There are 16 residues in the CDR3. CDR3 loop: CSVAPTGGGITDTQYF. As DNA, the CDR3 is TGCAGCGTGGCCCCCACGGGGGGTGGGATCACAGATACGCAGTATTTT.

The chain carries TRBV30 and TRBJ2-1; 9 positions agree with TRBD2. V was clipped by 0 bases and J by 9 bases; unmatched bases: 9. Germline V gene sequence: CDR1 GTSNPN, CDR2 SVGIG (reference sequence). The CDR3 totals 15 residues. CDR3 bases: TGTGCCTGGAGTGTACGGCGGGAGGGCCTAGGTGAGCAGTTCTTC. Translating it yields CAWSVRREGLGEQFF.

The J gene is TRBJ1-2, the V gene TRBV19; D may be TRBD1 (5 bases). Germline loops: CDR1 LNHDA, CDR2 SQIVND (reference sequence). V lost 3 bases and J lost 4, with 12 bases in between. CDR3 length: 14 amino acids. The CDR3 nucleotides read TGTGCCAGTAGTATCCCAGGGTATAGCTATGGCTACACCTTC. Residues: CASSIPGYSYGYTF.

The chain recombines TRBV28 with TRBJ2-5; tentative D call: TRBD1 (6 bases). Per the germline V gene, CDR1 is MDHEN and CDR2 is SYDVKM. V dropped 6 bases and J dropped 3 bases, with 14 bases sitting between them. This CDR3 is built from 14 residues. CDR3 amino acids: CASSPQGRKETQYF. The DNA of the CDR3 is TGTGCCAGCAGCCCACAGGGCAGGAAAGAGACCCAGTACTTC.

The chain carries TRBV25-1 and TRBJ2-3; 9 nucleotides match TRBD1. CDR1 MGHDK and CDR2 SYGVNS come from the germline V gene. The CDR3 is 16 amino acids. Trimming at V came to 1 base and at J to 3 bases, leaving 5 bases not matched to a gene. The CDR3 DNA is TGTGCCAGCAGTGAATCTGGGACAGGGAGGACAGATACGCAGTATTTT. Translating it yields CASSESGTGRTDTQYF.

The chain combines TRBV6-1 with TRBJ2-7; 8 bases map to TRBD2. Germline V gene sequence: CDR1 MNHNS, CDR2 SASEGT. V trimming: 4 bases; J trimming: 3 bases; junction bases outside the gene matches: 11. The CDR3 loop spans 16 amino acids. As DNA, the CDR3 is TGTGCCAGCAGTGGATCATCAGCGGGAGCGTACTACGAGCAGTACTTC. It encodes CASSGSSAGAYYEQYF.

The V and J genes are TRBV18 and TRBJ1-4; D gene ambiguous. Germline assignment: CDR1 KGHSH and CDR2 LQKENI. CDR3 length: 14 residues. V was shortened by 1 base and J by 1 base, with 4 bases between the two germline ends. CDR3 nucleotide sequence: TGTGCCAGCTCACCACGCGGAACTAATGAAAAACTGTTTTTT. It translates to CASSPRGTNEKLFF.

V gene TRBV30 combines with J gene TRBJ1-1; D possibly corresponds to TRBD1 (5 bases). CDR1 GTSNPN and CDR2 SVGIG come from the germline V gene (reference sequence). There are 13 residues in the CDR3. V shed 2 bases and J shed 1 base, with 8 bases lying between them. DNA for the CDR3: TGTGCCTGGAGTACTACAGGGAACACTGAAGCTTTCTTT. It codes for CAWSTTGNTEAFF. Filled out from reference TRBV30 and TRBJ1-1, the complete variable domain reads SQTIHQWPATLVQPVGSPLSLECTVEGTSNPNLYWYRQAAGRGLQLLFYSVGIGQISSEVPQNLSASRPQDRQFILSSKKLLLSDSGFYLCAWSTTGNTEAFFGQGTRLTVV.

CDR3 nucleotide sequence: TGTGCCTGGAGTGTACCAGACACTTCCTACGAGCAGTACTTC. Amino acids: CAWSVPDTSYEQYF. The chain combines TRBV30 with TRBJ2-7, with D hard to call. Germline V gene lookup returns CDR1 GTSNPN and CDR2 SVGIG (reference sequence). This CDR3 is built from 14 residues. V lost 0 bases and J 1 base, leaving 10 bases between the germline ends.

The rearrangement joins TRBV30 to TRBJ2-2; 10 bases line up with TRBD2. Germline trimming cut 1 base from V and 6 bases from J; bases unmatched to any gene: 11. Germline-derived CDR1 and CDR2 are GTSNPN and SVGIG (reference sequence). This CDR3 has 17 amino acids. The CDR3 DNA reads TGTGCCTGGAGTGGGACTGCAAGCGGGAGGGGGTCCGGGGAGCTGTTTTTT. It encodes CAWSGTASGRGSGELFF.

This clone has only one observation. CDR3 loop: CATYRGRVYEQYF. DNA for the CDR3: TGTGCCACTTATAGGGGGCGCGTTTACGAGCAGTACTTC. The V gene is TRBV28, the J gene TRBJ2-7; 7 bases match TRBD1. In germline, CDR1 is MDHEN, CDR2 SYDVKM. The CDR3 has 13 residues. Losses at the gene ends were 10 bases for V and 4 bases for J; bases not matched to a gene: 10.

The genes are TRBV28 and TRBJ1-1; perhaps TRBD1 as D (5 bases). Germline V gene lookup returns CDR1 MDHEN and CDR2 SYDVKM. Trimming removed 7 bases at V and 10 bases at J, with 31 bases between. This CDR3 region has 17 residues. The CDR3 loop is CASIARTVGGGLPGAFF. The CDR3 DNA sequence: TGTGCCAGCATCGCCCGGACGGTGGGGGGTGGTCTTCCCGGAGCTTTCTTT.

V usage is TRBV9 and J usage is TRBJ2-3; no clear D. CDR1 is SGDLS and CDR2 is YYNGEE in the germline V gene. The CDR3 totals 14 residues. Trimming shortened V by 0 bases and J by 2 bases, and 7 bases separated the two germline ends. Here the CDR3 DNA reads TGTGCCAGCAGCGTAGTGTCCAACACAGATACGCAGTATTTT. Its translation: CASSVVSNTDTQYF. The full variable domain, rest sourced from reference TRBV9 and TRBJ2-3, is DSGVTQTPKHLITATGQRVTLRCSPRSGDLSVYWYQQSLDQGLQFLIQYYNGEERAKGNILERFSAQQFPDLHSELNLSSLELGDSALYFCASSVVSNTDTQYFGPGTRLTVL.

J is TRBJ1-1 and V is TRBV7-8; D ambiguous. The V end lost 7 bases, the J end lost 2 bases, and 11 bases lay between the germline ends. Germline lookup yields CDR1 SGHVS and CDR2 FQNEAQ. The CDR3 runs to 13 residues. CDR3 region: CASTLLINTEAFF. In nucleotides, the CDR3 is TGTGCCAGCACCCTCCTTATTAACACTGAAGCTTTCTTT.

The rearrangement uses TRBV7-8 and TRBJ1-2; 7 positions match TRBD1. The V gene end was trimmed by 0 bases and the J gene end by 4 bases; junction bases not matched to a gene: 5. CDR1 SGHVS and CDR2 FQNEAQ come from the germline V gene. The length of the CDR3 is 15 residues. The CDR3 loop reads CASSLAPGTAYGYTF. In DNA form, the CDR3 reads TGTGCCAGCAGCTTAGCTCCCGGGACAGCCTATGGCTACACCTTC.

J is TRBJ1-2 and V is TRBV7-2; weak D call: TRBD1 (5 bases). The germline V and J ends were trimmed by 1 base and 2 bases, with 17 bases remaining between them. Germline V gives CDR1 SGHTA, CDR2 FQGNSA. The CDR3 totals 17 residues. CDR3 nucleotide sequence: TGTGCCAGCAGCTTAGGTGCGACAGCACTACTCAACTATGGCTACACCTTC. Translation gives CASSLGATALLNYGYTF.

The gene calls are TRBV5-6 and TRBJ1-1; D is undetermined. The CDR3 spans 15 residues. V was pared by 4 bases and J by 5 bases, with 18 bases between. Germline assignment: CDR1 SGHDT and CDR2 YYEEEE. The CDR3 region is CASSPPATGGTEAFF. The CDR3 coding sequence is TGTGCCAGCAGCCCCCCCGCGACGGGAGGGACTGAAGCTTTCTTT.

The chain carries TRBV4-1 and TRBJ1-2; D is possibly TRBD1 (6 bases). Trimming took off 0 bases at V and 4 bases at J, with 12 bases between the two ends. The CDR3 totals 15 residues. Germline lookup yields CDR1 MGHRA and CDR2 YSYEKL. The CDR3 spells CASSQEDRFRYGYTF. The CDR3 DNA reads as TGCGCCAGCAGCCAAGAAGACAGGTTCCGCTATGGCTACACCTTC.

This chain connects TRBV5-1 to TRBJ2-7; the D gene is possibly TRBD2 (7 bases). Trimming cost V 4 bases and J 0 bases, with 11 bases left between them. The CDR3 loop spans 14 amino acids. Germline CDR1 SGHRS, CDR2 YFSETQ. CDR3 in amino acids: CASSPGGSSYEQYF. For the CDR3, the DNA is TGCGCCAGCAGCCCGGGGGGCAGCTCCTACGAGCAGTACTTC.

The V gene is TRBV7-2, the J gene TRBJ2-7, with 7 bases fitting TRBD2. CDR3 length: 15 residues. V gave up 5 bases and J gave up 2 bases; unmatched junction bases: 9. CDR1 SGHTA and CDR2 FQGNSA come from the germline V gene. The chain's CDR3 is CASSPRRGGPYEQYF. The CDR3 region has the DNA TGTGCCAGCAGCCCGCGGAGGGGAGGGCCCTACGAGCAGTACTTC.

The V and J genes are TRBV9 and TRBJ2-2; D is unclear. V dropped 4 bases and J dropped 3 bases, with 10 bases sitting between them. The CDR3 contains 14 residues. The germline V gene encodes CDR1 SGDLS and CDR2 YYNGEE. The CDR3 nucleotides are TGTGCCAGCAGCACCGCCACGGACACCGGGGAGCTGTTTTTT. It yields the protein CASSTATDTGELFF. Supplemented by reference TRBV9 and TRBJ2-2, the full variable domain reads DSGVTQTPKHLITATGQRVTLRCSPRSGDLSVYWYQQSLDQGLQFLIQYYNGEERAKGNILERFSAQQFPDLHSELNLSSLELGDSALYFCASSTATDTGELFFGEGSRLTVL.

This chain links TRBV28 with TRBJ2-3, with 9 bases matching TRBD1. Germline CDR1 is MDHEN and CDR2 is SYDVKM. The CDR3 sequence is 14 residues long. V dropped 5 bases and J dropped 8; count of bases not matched to a gene: 8. The CDR3 DNA reads TGTGCCAGCAGTGGGGACAGGGTAGGGCTTACGCAGTATTTT. This codes for CASSGDRVGLTQYF.

This chain links TRBV19 with TRBJ2-5, with 8 positions matching TRBD1. V was pared by 0 bases and J by 2 bases, with 2 bases of the junction left unmatched. The CDR3 totals 15 residues. Germline V gene sequence: CDR1 LNHDA, CDR2 SQIVND (reference sequence). Here the CDR3 reads CASSIETGGQETQYF. The CDR3 DNA is TGTGCCAGTAGTATAGAAACAGGGGGTCAAGAGACCCAGTACTTC.

The chain joins TRBV2 to TRBJ2-7; D is undetermined. In germline, CDR1 is SNHLY, CDR2 FYNNEI. The CDR3 runs to 15 residues. Deletions cut 8 bases from V and 0 bases from J, with 17 bases between. CDR3 loop: CASAKIAVTSYEQYF. CDR3 coding DNA: TGTGCCAGCGCCAAGATAGCTGTAACCTCCTACGAGCAGTACTTC.

This chain's CDR3 is CAWSVKVRRSGANVLTF. In nucleotides, the CDR3 is TGTGCCTGGAGTGTAAAAGTCCGGCGGTCTGGGGCCAACGTCCTGACTTTC. The chain recombines TRBV30 with TRBJ2-6; D ambiguous. The V gene's germline CDR1 is GTSNPN and CDR2 SVGIG (reference sequence). The CDR3 totals 17 residues. The V and J ends lost 0 bases and 1 base respectively, with 13 bases between them.

The chain recombines TRBV19 with TRBJ2-7; maybe TRBD2 (6 bases). Germline CDR1 is LNHDA and CDR2 is SQIVND (reference sequence). V lost 5 bases, J lost 2 bases, and 19 bases lay in between. The CDR3 length is 16 residues. CDR3 nucleotides: TGTGCCAGTAGTTTGGCAGCGGGTCGGGGTGCCTACGAGCAGTACTTC. Protein sequence: CASSLAAGRGAYEQYF.

This clone occurred once. V and J are TRBV4-3 and TRBJ2-5, with 9 bases identical to TRBD2. CDR3 size: 17 residues. Germline values: CDR1 LGHNA, CDR2 YSLEER. The ends lost 0 bases at V and 4 bases at J; junction bases unmatched: 9. The CDR3 loop reads CASSQDLSSGSRETQYF. The DNA of the CDR3 is TGCGCCAGCAGCCAAGATCTGAGTAGCGGGAGTCGAGAGACCCAGTACTTC.